The rows below give T cell receptor beta chains drawn from one sample of a study of blood T cell repertoires in COVID-19. Assay used: immunoSEQ multiplex PCR; TCRdb lists only in-frame clones, some missing. The sample yields 100,000 to 150,000 clones, around 70% seen once. Sequenced: peripheral blood. The source is an elderly man with COVID-19, enrolled during active disease. Both conserved end residues are part of each CDR3. D genes are given only for firm matches. A clone size is listed for some rows: how often the clone was seen (once, few, many), or a class if it is expanded.

V gene	J gene	D gene	clone size	CDR3 DNA	CDR3 protein
TRBV10-3	TRBJ1-1	TRBD1	.	TGTGCCATCAGTAGAAATCTTCGGACAGGGACGCTAAACACTGAAGCTTTCTTT	CAISRNLRTGTLNTEAFF
TRBV28	TRBJ1-1	TRBD1	.	TGTGCCAGCAGTTTTTACAGGGGTGTAACGAACACTGAAGCTTTCTTT	CASSFYRGVTNTEAFF
TRBV5-4	TRBJ2-5	TRBD1	few	TGTGCCAGCAGCTCGACAGGGGGGTACCAAGAGACCCAGTACTTC	CASSSTGGYQETQYF
TRBV15	TRBJ2-5	TRBD2	.	TGTGCCACCAGCAGAGGGCTACTAGCGGCCCAAGAGACCCAGTACTTC	CATSRGLLAAQETQYF
TRBV7-9	TRBJ1-1	.	once	TGTGCCAGCAGCCCAGTTGAGGAGCGGGGGCAAGCTTTCTTT	CASSPVEERGQAFF
TRBV7-2	TRBJ2-1	TRBD2	few	TGTGCCAGCAGCCCTCGGACTAGCGGGAGTAGGTACAATGAGCAGTTCTTC	CASSPRTSGSRYNEQFF
TRBV28	TRBJ2-7	.	many	TGTGCCAGCAGTTTTGTAGCAGGGTACCGGTACGAGCAGTACTTC	CASSFVAGYRYEQYF
TRBV6-5	TRBJ1-6	.	.	TGTGCCAGCAGTTACAGGGGGAGCTCCTATAATTCACCCCTCCACTTT	CASSYRGSSYNSPLHF
TRBV15	TRBJ1-2	TRBD1	.	TGTGCCACCAGCAGGGGACAGGGAGTTGGTGGCTACACCTTC	CATSRGQGVGGYTF
TRBV28	TRBJ2-7	.	.	TGTGCCAGCAGCCGGTTATACGAGCAGTACTTC	CASSRLYEQYF
TRBV2	TRBJ2-2	TRBD1	.	TGTGCCAGCACCGAAGGACTGGGGACAGGGTCGACCGGGGAGCTGTTTTTT	CASTEGLGTGSTGELFF
TRBV19	TRBJ2-5	.	.	TGTGCCAGTAGTAGGGTGAGGACACAAGAGACCCAGTACTTC	CASSRVRTQETQYF
TRBV3-1/TRBV3-2	TRBJ1-6	TRBD1	once	TGTGCCAGCAGACAAGACAGGGGAAATTCACCCCTCCACTTT	CASRQDRGNSPLHF
TRBV2	TRBJ2-4	.	.	TGTGCCAGCAGTGACCCCAGACAGCCTAACATTCAGTACTTC	CASSDPRQPNIQYF
TRBV6-5	TRBJ2-7	TRBD2	.	TGTGCCAGCCGACTAGCGGATTCCTACGAGCAGTACTTC	CASRLADSYEQYF
TRBV4-3	TRBJ2-1	.	.	TGCGCCAGCAGCCCACTACTGAGCTCCTACAATGAGCAGTTCTTC	CASSPLLSSYNEQFF
TRBV24-1	TRBJ2-3	.	.	TGTGCCACCTCGGACAGTAGCACAGATACGCAGTATTTT	CATSDSSTDTQYF
TRBV7-3	TRBJ2-7	TRBD1	.	TGTGCCAGCAGCTCTGGGACAGGGGACGAGCAGTACTTC	CASSSGTGDEQYF
TRBV7-9	TRBJ1-6	TRBD1	.	TGTGCCAGCAGCCCAGCTGGACAGGCCTCCTATAATTCACCCCTCCACTTT	CASSPAGQASYNSPLHF
TRBV24-1	TRBJ2-3	.	.	TGTGCCACCAGTGAACAGGGAAGTAGCACAGATACGCAGTATTTT	CATSEQGSSTDTQYF
TRBV28	TRBJ2-1	TRBD2	few	TGTGCCAGCAAACTAGCGGGGACTGCCAATGAGCAGTTCTTC	CASKLAGTANEQFF
TRBV19	TRBJ1-5	.	.	TGTGCCAGTAGTATAGCACAGGTCTATAGCAATCAGCCCCAGCATTTT	CASSIAQVYSNQPQHF
TRBV3-1/TRBV3-2	TRBJ2-7	.	.	TGTGCCAGCAGCCAATCCTACTCAGGCGCTGGTTACGAGCAGTACTTC	CASSQSYSGAGYEQYF
TRBV10-3	TRBJ1-1	.	once	TGTGCCATCAGTGAGACAGGGTCTGACACTGAAGCTTTCTTT	CAISETGSDTEAFF
TRBV29-1	TRBJ1-2	TRBD1	once	TGCAGCGTCCGAGCCGGGACAGGGCTCGGCTACACCTTC	CSVRAGTGLGYTF
TRBV28	TRBJ2-5	TRBD2	.	TGTGCCAGCAGTCTAGCGGTAAACCAAGAGACCCAGTACTTC	CASSLAVNQETQYF
TRBV7-9	TRBJ1-6	.	few	TGTGCCAGCAGCGACCAGACTTATAATTCACCCCTCCACTTT	CASSDQTYNSPLHF
TRBV5-6	TRBJ1-4	TRBD1	.	TGTGCCAGCAACCCTACCGGGACAGGGGATGAAAAACTGTTTTTT	CASNPTGTGDEKLFF
TRBV12-3/TRBV12-4	TRBJ2-1	.	.	TGTGCCAGCAGCCAACAAACCTACAATGAGCAGTTCTTC	CASSQQTYNEQFF
TRBV7-2	TRBJ2-1	.	.	TGTGCCAGCAGTAAAGAGCCTGGGAGCTCCTACAATGAGCAGTTCTTC	CASSKEPGSSYNEQFF
TRBV18	TRBJ1-1	TRBD1	.	TGTGCCAGCCGACTAAGTACAGGGGGCTTAAGCACTGAAGCTTTCTTT	CASRLSTGGLSTEAFF
TRBV7-9	TRBJ2-2	.	.	TGTGCCAGCAGCTTAGCTCAGGGGACCGGGGAGCTGTTTTTT	CASSLAQGTGELFF
TRBV28	TRBJ1-2	TRBD1	.	TGTGCCAGCAGCACCGCGGAGGGGGCAGGGTATGGCTACACCTTC	CASSTAEGAGYGYTF
TRBV7-3	TRBJ2-5	TRBD2	.	TGTGCCAGCAGCTTAGGGACTAGCGGGAGTGGAGAGACCCAGTACTTC	CASSLGTSGSGETQYF
TRBV6-5	TRBJ2-7	TRBD1	.	TGTGCCAGCAGTTGGGGACAGGGGGCCTACGAGCAGTACTTC	CASSWGQGAYEQYF
TRBV4-2	TRBJ1-2	.	once	TGTGCCAGCAGCCAAGATGTAGGGGGTATCGGCTATGGCTACACCTTC	CASSQDVGGIGYGYTF
TRBV2	TRBJ2-1	.	few	TGTGCCAGCGGAGCGGGACAGGACAATGAGCAGTTCTTC	CASGAGQDNEQFF
TRBV11-1	TRBJ1-1	.	.	TGTGCCAGCAGCCGCGGATGGCCATTCCCCAGCACTGAAGCTTTCTTT	CASSRGWPFPSTEAFF
TRBV18	TRBJ2-7	TRBD2	.	TGTGCCAGCTCACCAACCGGGACTACGGGCTACGAGCAGTACTTC	CASSPTGTTGYEQYF
TRBV27	TRBJ2-1	TRBD2	.	TGTGCCAGCAGTTTGACTAGCGGGAGCTCCTACAATGAGCAGTTCTTC	CASSLTSGSSYNEQFF